This T cell receptor beta chain is from a study of monozygotic twins with inflammatory bowel disease. TCRdb reprocessed the 5' RACE reads, keeping one entry per CDR3 protein, no DNA. In all, the sample yields around 380,000 distinct CDR3 sequences. Germline V gives CDR1 MNHEY, CDR2 SVGAGI. The CDR3 covers 13 residues. Material for sequencing was blood. The clonotype originates from a human donor with ulcerative colitis or Crohn's disease, or a healthy co-twin of an affected twin (not recorded which). The chain has TRBV6-5 and TRBJ2-7; TCRdb's D gene call, TRBD2, goes unchecked for lack of DNA. Here the CDR3 reads CASGEGFSYEQYF.